This note documents a single T cell receptor beta chain sequence. The antigen remains unidentified. UMIs accompanied the 5'RACE template switching by which TCR beta cDNA was made. TCRdb reprocessed the 5' RACE reads; each CDR3 protein has one entry and no DNA is given. The sample has about 32,000 distinct CDR3 sequences, and its top ten clones hold roughly 60%. The sample is drawn from a study of T cells expressing NK-cell markers. Notes on the study in general: The HCMV specificity of the expanded NKG2C+ T cell clones stayed unresolved. Once again these clonotypes came out on top in the CD3+CD56-NKG2C+ fraction of four donors.

This CDR3 comprises 14 residues. Germline V gene lookup returns CDR1 SGHTA and CDR2 FQGTGA. This clonotype was sampled from a woman aged 18 to 75 in good health. The chain joins TRBV7-3 to TRBJ2-1; the TCRdb call, TRBD1, lacks DNA for checking. Sequencing used blood T cells: a sorted CD56 or NKG2C T cell subset, CD4+ or CD8+ T cells, or bulk PBMC T cells (not recorded which). CDR3 amino acids: CASSLARGQDEQFF.